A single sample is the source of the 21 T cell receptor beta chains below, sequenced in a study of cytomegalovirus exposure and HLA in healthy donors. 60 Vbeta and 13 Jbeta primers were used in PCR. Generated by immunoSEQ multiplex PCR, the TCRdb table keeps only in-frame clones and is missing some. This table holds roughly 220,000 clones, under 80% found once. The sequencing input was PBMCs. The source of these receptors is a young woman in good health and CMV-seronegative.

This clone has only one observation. The CDR3 DNA reads TGTGCCAGCAGTGAAGCCGTCGGAGCGGGAGTACTCGAGCAGTACTTC. The encoded protein is CASSEAVGAGVLEQYF. This chain links TRBV6-1 with TRBJ2-7; 8 bases are shared with TRBD2. V lost 0 bases, J lost 6 bases, and 10 bases stayed unmatched. Germline CDR1 and CDR2: MNHNS and SASEGT. The CDR3 runs 16 residues.

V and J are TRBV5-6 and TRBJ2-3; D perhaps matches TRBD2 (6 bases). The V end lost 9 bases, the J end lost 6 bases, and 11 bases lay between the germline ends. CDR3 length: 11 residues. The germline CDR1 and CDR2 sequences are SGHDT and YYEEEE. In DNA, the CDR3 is TGTGCCACCCCGGGGGAGGATACGCAGTATTTT. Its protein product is CATPGEDTQYF.

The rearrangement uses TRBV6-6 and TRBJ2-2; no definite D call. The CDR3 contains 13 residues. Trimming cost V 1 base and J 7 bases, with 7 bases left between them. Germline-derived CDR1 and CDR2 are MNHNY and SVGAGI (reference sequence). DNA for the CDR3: TGTGCCAGCAGTTACTTGGGCGTCGGGGAGCTGTTTTTT. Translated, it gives CASSYLGVGELFF.

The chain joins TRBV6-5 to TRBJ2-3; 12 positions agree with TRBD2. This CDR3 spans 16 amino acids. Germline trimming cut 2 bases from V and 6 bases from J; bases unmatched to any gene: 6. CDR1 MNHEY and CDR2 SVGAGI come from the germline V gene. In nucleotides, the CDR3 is TGTGCCAGCAGTTACCTAGCTAGCGGGGGGGCGGATACGCAGTATTTT. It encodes CASSYLASGGADTQYF.

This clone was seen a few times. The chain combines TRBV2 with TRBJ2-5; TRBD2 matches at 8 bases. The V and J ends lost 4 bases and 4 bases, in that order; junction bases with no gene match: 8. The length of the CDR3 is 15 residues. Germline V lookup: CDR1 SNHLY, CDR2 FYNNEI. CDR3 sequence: CASSGLFGGGETQYF. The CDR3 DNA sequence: TGTGCCAGCAGTGGCTTATTCGGGGGGGGAGAGACCCAGTACTTC.

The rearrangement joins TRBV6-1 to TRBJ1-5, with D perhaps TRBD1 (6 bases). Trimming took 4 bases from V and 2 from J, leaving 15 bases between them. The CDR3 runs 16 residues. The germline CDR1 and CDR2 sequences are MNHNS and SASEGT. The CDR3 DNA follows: TGTGCCAGCAGTGGAGAAACAGGGACCGGCAATCAGCCCCAGCATTTT. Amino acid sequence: CASSGETGTGNQPQHF.

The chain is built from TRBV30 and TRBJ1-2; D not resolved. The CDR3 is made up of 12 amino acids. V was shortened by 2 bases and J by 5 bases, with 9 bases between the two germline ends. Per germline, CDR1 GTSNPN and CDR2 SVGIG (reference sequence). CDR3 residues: CAWSIQTYGYTF. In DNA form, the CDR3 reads TGTGCCTGGAGTATACAGACGTATGGCTACACCTTC. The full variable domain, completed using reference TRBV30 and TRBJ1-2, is SQTIHQWPATLVQPVGSPLSLECTVEGTSNPNLYWYRQAAGRGLQLLFYSVGIGQISSEVPQNLSASRPQDRQFILSSKKLLLSDSGFYLCAWSIQTYGYTFGSGTRLTVV.

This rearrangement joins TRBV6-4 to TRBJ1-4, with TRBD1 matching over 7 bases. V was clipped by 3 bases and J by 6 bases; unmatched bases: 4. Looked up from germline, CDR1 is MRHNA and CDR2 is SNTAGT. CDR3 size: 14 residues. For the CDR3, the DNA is TGTGCCAGCAGTGAGACAGGGCGGCATGAAAAACTGTTTTTT. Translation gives CASSETGRHEKLFF.

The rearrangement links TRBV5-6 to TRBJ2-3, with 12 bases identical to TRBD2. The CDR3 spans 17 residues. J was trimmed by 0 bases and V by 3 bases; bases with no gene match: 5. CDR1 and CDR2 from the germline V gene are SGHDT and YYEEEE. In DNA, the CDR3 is TGTGCCAGCAGCTACGGGACTAGCGGGCATAGCACAGATACGCAGTATTTT. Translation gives CASSYGTSGHSTDTQYF.

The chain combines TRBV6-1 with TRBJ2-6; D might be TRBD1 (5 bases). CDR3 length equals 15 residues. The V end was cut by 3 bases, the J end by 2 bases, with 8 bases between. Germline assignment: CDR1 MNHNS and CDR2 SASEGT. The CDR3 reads CASSEWGPGANVLTF. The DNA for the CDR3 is TGTGCCAGCAGTGAGTGGGGCCCTGGGGCCAACGTCCTGACTTTC.

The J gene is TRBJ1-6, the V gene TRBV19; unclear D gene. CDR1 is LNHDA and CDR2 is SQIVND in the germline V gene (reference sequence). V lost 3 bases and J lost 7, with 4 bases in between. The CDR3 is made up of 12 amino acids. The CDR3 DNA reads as TGTGCCAGTAGTATCCTCAATTCACCCCTCCACTTT. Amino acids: CASSILNSPLHF.

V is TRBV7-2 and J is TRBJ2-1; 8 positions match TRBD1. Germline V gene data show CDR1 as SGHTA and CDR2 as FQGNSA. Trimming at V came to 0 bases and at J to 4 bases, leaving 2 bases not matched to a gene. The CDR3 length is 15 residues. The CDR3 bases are TGTGCCAGCAGCTTAGCGACAGGGGAATACAATGAGCAGTTCTTC. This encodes CASSLATGEYNEQFF.

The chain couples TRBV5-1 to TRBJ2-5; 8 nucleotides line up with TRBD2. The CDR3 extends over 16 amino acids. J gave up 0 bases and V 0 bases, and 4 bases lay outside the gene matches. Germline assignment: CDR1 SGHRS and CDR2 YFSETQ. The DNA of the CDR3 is TGCGCCAGCAGCTTGGGGACGGGGGGGTACCAAGAGACCCAGTACTTC. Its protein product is CASSLGTGGYQETQYF.

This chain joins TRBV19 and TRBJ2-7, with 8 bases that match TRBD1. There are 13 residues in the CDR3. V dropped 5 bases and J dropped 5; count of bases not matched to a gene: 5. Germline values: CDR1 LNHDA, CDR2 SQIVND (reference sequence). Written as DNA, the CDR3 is TGTGCCAGTAGTTGGACAGGGTCTCACGAGCAGTACTTC. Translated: CASSWTGSHEQYF.

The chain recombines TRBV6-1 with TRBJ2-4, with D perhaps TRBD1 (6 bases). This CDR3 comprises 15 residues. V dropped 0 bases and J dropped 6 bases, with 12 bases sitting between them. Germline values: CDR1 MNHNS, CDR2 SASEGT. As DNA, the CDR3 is TGTGCCAGCAGTGAAGCCCCCCTGGGGGCAAACATTCAGTACTTC. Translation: CASSEAPLGANIQYF.

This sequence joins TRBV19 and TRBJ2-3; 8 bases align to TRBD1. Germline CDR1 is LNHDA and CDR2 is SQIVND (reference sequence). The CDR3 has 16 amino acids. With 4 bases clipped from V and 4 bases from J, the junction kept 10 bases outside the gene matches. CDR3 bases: TGTGCCAGTAGTACCTACGGACAGGGTTTGGCAGATACGCAGTATTTT. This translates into CASSTYGQGLADTQYF.

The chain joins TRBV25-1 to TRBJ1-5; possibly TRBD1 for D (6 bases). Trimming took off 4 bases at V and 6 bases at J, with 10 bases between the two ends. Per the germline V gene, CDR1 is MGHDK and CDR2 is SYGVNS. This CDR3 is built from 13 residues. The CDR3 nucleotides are TGTGCCAGCAGTGGTCAGGGGTCTCAGCCCCAGCATTTT. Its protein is CASSGQGSQPQHF.

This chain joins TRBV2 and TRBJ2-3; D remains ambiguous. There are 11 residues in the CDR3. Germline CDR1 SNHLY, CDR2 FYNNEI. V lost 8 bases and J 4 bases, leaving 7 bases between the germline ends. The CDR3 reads CASLRADTQYF. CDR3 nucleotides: TGTGCCAGCCTCCGTGCAGATACGCAGTATTTT.

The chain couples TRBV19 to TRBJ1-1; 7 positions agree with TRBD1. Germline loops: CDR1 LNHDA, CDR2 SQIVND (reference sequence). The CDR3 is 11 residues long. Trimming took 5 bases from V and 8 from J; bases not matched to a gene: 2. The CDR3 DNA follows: TGTGCCAGTAGTCGGACAGGAGAAGCTTTCTTT. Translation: CASSRTGEAFF.

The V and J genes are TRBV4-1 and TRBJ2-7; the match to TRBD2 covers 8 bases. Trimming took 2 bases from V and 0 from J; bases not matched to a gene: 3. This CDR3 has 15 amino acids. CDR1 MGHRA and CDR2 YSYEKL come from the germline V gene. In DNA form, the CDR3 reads TGCGCCAGCAGCCAACGGGAGGGAAGCTCCTACGAGCAGTACTTC. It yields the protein CASSQREGSSYEQYF.

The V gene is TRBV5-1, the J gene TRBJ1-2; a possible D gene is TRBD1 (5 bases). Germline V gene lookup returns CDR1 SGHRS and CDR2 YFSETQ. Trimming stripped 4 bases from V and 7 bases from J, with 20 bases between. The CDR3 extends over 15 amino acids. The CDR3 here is CASSTGGTYLSGYTF. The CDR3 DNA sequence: TGCGCCAGCAGCACCGGCGGGACCTACCTATCTGGCTACACCTTC.